This TCR beta chain was sequenced during a study of T cells in women clearing cervical HPV infection. Looking at the study overall: Controls' single incident HPV16 infection cleared within 12 months without precancer.

General study results and limits: CIN3+ cases had significantly higher TCR repertoire richness than controls, but evenness did not differ. Controls had more TRBV6-7 (approximately 0.15%) than cases (about 0.11%). A classifier using richness and V gene abundances reached an AUC of 0.7 to 0.9.

The CDR3 has 9 amino acids. CDR1 is MDHEN and CDR2 is SYDVKM in the germline V gene. Trimming removed 11 bases from V and 7 bases from J, with 5 bases in between. As concerns this clone: Its antigen is undetermined. The read falls 3 residues short of the CDR3 end, and the missing part is taken from the germline J gene.

The assay was immunoSEQ multiplex PCR, and TCRdb's table has in-frame clones only and misses some. Across approximately 49,000 clones, the top ten clones capture around 1.6% of the sample. The chain is built from TRBV28 and TRBJ1-4; D gene ambiguous. Sequencing was done on a sample of blood buffy coat. The clonotype comes from a woman between 18 and 75 years old with a cervical HPV16 infection that either progressed to CIN3+ or cleared (not recorded which). CDR3 in amino acids: CAGSEKLFF. The covered CDR3 bases are TGTGCCGGTAGTGAAAAA.